The 28 T cell receptor beta chains below were found in one sample sequenced in a study of cytomegalovirus exposure and HLA in healthy donors. Here immunoSEQ multiplex PCR was the method, and the copy in TCRdb shows in-frame clones only, minus some. This repertoire shows 130,000 to 150,000 clones, roughly nine tenths found once; its top ten account for about 2.8%. Sequencing input: PBMCs. These receptors all come from a man in his late teens or twenties in good health and CMV-seronegative.

This sequence joins TRBV4-1 and TRBJ1-4; weak D call: TRBD1 (5 bases). There are 14 residues in the CDR3. V lost 3 bases and J lost 8, with 13 bases in between. Germline lookup yields CDR1 MGHRA and CDR2 YSYEKL. CDR3 sequence: CASSQTGVREKLFF. CDR3 DNA: TGCGCCAGCAGCCAGACGGGGGTTCGGGAAAAACTGTTTTTT.

In DNA, the CDR3 is TGTGCCAGCAGTGAAGTCGTCACCGGGGAGCTGTTTTTT. Translating gives CASSEVVTGELFF. The chain couples TRBV2 to TRBJ2-2; D is undetermined. The CDR3 is made up of 13 amino acids. Germline V lookup: CDR1 SNHLY, CDR2 FYNNEI. The V end was cut by 1 base, the J end by 4 bases, with 4 bases between. The full variable domain, in which reference TRBV2 and TRBJ2-2 provide the parts outside the CDR3, is EPEVTQTPSHQVTQMGQEVILRCVPISNHLYFYWYRQILGQKVEFLVSFYNNEISEKSEIFDDQFSVERPDGSNFTLKIRSTKLEDSAMYFCASSEVVTGELFFGEGSRLTVL.

The V call is TRBV7-9, the J call TRBJ2-1; 7 positions agree with TRBD2. The CDR3 has 14 amino acids. The germline CDR1 and CDR2 sequences are SEHNR and FQNEAQ (reference sequence). V gave up 1 base and J gave up 6 bases; unmatched junction bases: 3. CDR3 in DNA: TGTGCCAGCAGCTTAGTTCCGGGAGGCAATGAGCAGTTCTTC. Its protein is CASSLVPGGNEQFF.

This clone was seen only once. The V call is TRBV7-9, the J call TRBJ1-1; D unclear. V was shortened by 0 bases and J by 1 base, with 12 bases between the two germline ends. The CDR3 runs 16 residues. Germline CDR1 and CDR2: SEHNR and FQNEAQ (reference sequence). CDR3: CASSLASRHPNTEAFF. For the CDR3, the DNA is TGTGCCAGCAGCTTAGCTTCGAGACACCCGAACACTGAAGCTTTCTTT.

This clone was seen just once. This chain links TRBV7-2 with TRBJ2-7, with TRBD2 identical over 14 bases. J was trimmed by 0 bases and V by 6 bases; bases with no gene match: 13. Germline V gene lookup returns CDR1 SGHTA and CDR2 FQGNSA. This CDR3 has 19 residues. This CDR3 is CASRRQGGLAGVRSYEQYF. As DNA, the CDR3 is TGTGCCAGCAGGCGGCAGGGGGGACTAGCGGGAGTCCGCTCCTACGAGCAGTACTTC.

This clone was counted once. The J gene is TRBJ2-7, the V gene TRBV28; the match to TRBD2 covers 7 bases. This CDR3 region has 14 residues. Looked up from germline, CDR1 is MDHEN and CDR2 is SYDVKM. V was clipped by 4 bases and J by 5 bases; unmatched bases: 8. CDR3 amino acids: CASSSLRGSHEQYF. For the CDR3, the DNA is TGTGCCAGCAGTTCCCTCCGCGGGAGTCACGAGCAGTACTTC.

This chain joins TRBV6-1 and TRBJ2-5; 10 positions match TRBD1. Germline V gene sequence: CDR1 MNHNS, CDR2 SASEGT. J lost 4 bases, V lost 0 bases, and 5 bases had no gene match. The CDR3 covers 16 residues. CDR3 nucleotide sequence: TGTGCCAGCAGTGAAGCACAGCGACAGGGGGCAGAGACCCAGTACTTC. This codes for CASSEAQRQGAETQYF.

This chain uses TRBV29-1 with TRBJ1-2; 8 bases agree with TRBD1. Germline CDR1 SQVTM, CDR2 ANQGSEA. J was trimmed by 7 bases and V by 4 bases; bases with no gene match: 5. The CDR3 is 12 amino acids. The CDR3: CSVVQGAGGYTF. For the CDR3, the DNA is TGCAGCGTTGTGCAGGGGGCAGGTGGCTACACCTTC.

This sequence joins TRBV19 and TRBJ2-7; the match to TRBD1 covers 9 bases. Trimming at V came to 4 bases and at J to 1 base, leaving 5 bases not matched to a gene. Germline CDR1 is LNHDA and CDR2 is SQIVND (reference sequence). CDR3 size: 15 residues. The CDR3 reads CASSRTGVRSYEQYF. In nucleotides, the CDR3 is TGTGCCAGTAGTAGGACAGGGGTAAGGTCCTACGAGCAGTACTTC.

The genes are TRBV5-1 and TRBJ2-1; 9 nucleotides agree with TRBD2. Trimming removed 2 bases from V and 2 bases from J; junction bases left unmatched: 2. Germline loops: CDR1 SGHRS, CDR2 YFSETQ. The CDR3 runs 15 residues. The CDR3 DNA is TGCGCCAGCAGCTTTCTAGCGGGACCCTACAATGAGCAGTTCTTC. The encoded protein is CASSFLAGPYNEQFF.

V usage is TRBV7-6 and J usage is TRBJ1-4; TRBD1 agrees at 8 bases. Per the germline V gene, CDR1 is SGHVS and CDR2 is FNYEAQ. J lost 4 bases, V lost 1 base, and 2 bases had no gene match. The CDR3 is 15 residues long. CDR3 sequence (DNA): TGTGCCAGCAGCTTAGGGACAGGGCTTAATGAAAAACTGTTTTTT. Its translation: CASSLGTGLNEKLFF.

The chain employs TRBV7-5 and TRBJ1-4; the table's D call TRBD1 went unverified against the DNA. TRBV7-5 is a known pseudogene. This CDR3 contains 20 residues. CDR3 region: CARSLENPGYNLTTNEKLFF. In DNA form, the CDR3 reads TGTGCCAGAAGCTTAGAGAACCCAGGGTACAACTTAACCACTAATGAAAAACTGTTTTTT.

The chain carries TRBV6-4 and TRBJ2-1, with D perhaps TRBD2 (5 bases). The CDR3 length is 13 residues. CDR1 and CDR2 (germline): MRHNA, SNTAGT. V lost 5 bases and J lost 5, with 10 bases in between. Here the CDR3 reads CASSPHGDNEQFF. The CDR3 DNA sequence: TGTGCCAGCAGTCCTCACGGGGACAATGAGCAGTTCTTC.

This clone showed up just once. V gene TRBV7-2 combines with J gene TRBJ2-2; D remains unclear. V was trimmed by 0 bases and J by 2 bases, leaving 4 bases between them. The CDR3 runs to 14 residues. Germline lookup yields CDR1 SGHTA and CDR2 FQGNSA. This CDR3 reads CASSLAYNTGELFF. The CDR3 nucleotides read TGTGCCAGCAGCTTAGCCTATAACACCGGGGAGCTGTTTTTT.

This clone has only one observation. In DNA, the CDR3 is TGTGCCAGCAGCTTGCGGACTAGACTCAACAATGAGCAGTTCTTC. Translated, it gives CASSLRTRLNNEQFF. The chain carries TRBV5-6 and TRBJ2-1, with 7 bases that match TRBD2. Germline assignment: CDR1 SGHDT and CDR2 YYEEEE. This CDR3 is built from 15 residues. J gave up 5 bases and V 1 base, and 6 bases lay outside the gene matches. Complete variable domain (other parts from reference TRBV5-6 and TRBJ2-1): DAGVTQSPTHLIKTRGQQVTLRCSPKSGHDTVSWYQQALGQGPQFIFQYYEEEERQRGNFPDRFSGHQFPNYSSELNVNALLLGDSALYLCASSLRTRLNNEQFFGPGTRLTVL.

The rearrangement links TRBV15 to TRBJ1-1; D not certain. Trimming took off 1 base at V and 1 base at J, with 7 bases between the two ends. The CDR3 is 14 residues long. CDR1 and CDR2 (germline): LNHNV, YYDKDF (reference sequence). The CDR3 coding sequence is TGTGCCACCAGCAGAGTCGTTTCGAACACTGAAGCTTTCTTT. Translation: CATSRVVSNTEAFF.

This rearrangement joins TRBV19 to TRBJ1-1, with TRBD1 identical over 8 bases. V lost 0 bases, J lost 6 bases, and 15 bases stayed unmatched. The CDR3 is made up of 18 amino acids. CDR1 is LNHDA and CDR2 is SQIVND in the germline V gene (reference sequence). The CDR3 DNA follows: TGTGCCAGTAGTATAGATCGGAATAGGAACCCAGGGGGCTCTGAAGCTTTCTTT. Translation gives CASSIDRNRNPGGSEAFF. Complete variable domain (other parts from reference TRBV19 and TRBJ1-1): DGGITQSPKYLFRKEGQNVTLSCEQNLNHDAMYWYRQDPGQGLRLIYYSQIVNDFQKGDIAEGYSVSREKKESFPLTVTSAQKNPTAFYLCASSIDRNRNPGGSEAFFGQGTRLTVV.

The V gene is TRBV5-1, the J gene TRBJ1-1; D is undetermined. Trimming shortened V by 2 bases and J by 4 bases, and 15 bases separated the two germline ends. Germline assignment: CDR1 SGHRS and CDR2 YFSETQ. The CDR3 consists of 15 residues. The CDR3 spells CASSLVDPRSTEAFF. The CDR3 DNA is TGCGCCAGCAGCTTAGTCGACCCGAGGTCCACTGAAGCTTTCTTT.

This clone was seen repeatedly, ten times or more. V gene TRBV6-4 combines with J gene TRBJ2-2, with 8 bases identical to TRBD2. Germline loops: CDR1 MRHNA, CDR2 SNTAGT. The trim removed 5 bases at V and 5 bases at J, leaving 7 bases unmatched. The CDR3 has 15 amino acids. The chain's CDR3 is CASSSSGGQTGELFF. The CDR3, as DNA: TGTGCCAGCAGTTCCTCGGGAGGGCAAACCGGGGAGCTGTTTTTT.

This sequence joins TRBV25-1 and TRBJ2-1; unclear D gene. CDR3 length: 14 amino acids. CDR1 and CDR2 (germline): MGHDK, SYGVNS. Trimming left V 5 bases short and J 11 bases short, with 19 bases between. The CDR3 spells CASSSLQTGAKQFF. DNA for the CDR3: TGTGCCAGCAGTTCACTCCAGACCGGAGCCAAGCAGTTCTTC.

The chain recombines TRBV2 with TRBJ1-5; no definite D call. V was shortened by 5 bases and J by 4 bases, with 12 bases between the two germline ends. The CDR3 covers 14 residues. The germline gives CDR1 SNHLY, CDR2 FYNNEI. The CDR3 DNA is TGTGCCAGCAGTCCCAAGAGGGAGAATCAGCCCCAGCATTTT. This sequence encodes CASSPKRENQPQHF.

This chain uses TRBV4-1 with TRBJ1-5, with D perhaps TRBD1 (6 bases). Trimming left V 3 bases short and J 2 bases short, with 14 bases between. CDR1 and CDR2 from the germline V gene are MGHRA and YSYEKL. The CDR3 totals 16 residues. The CDR3 coding sequence is TGCGCCAGCAGCCATGAACCAGGGGCTGGCAATCAGCCCCAGCATTTT. This encodes CASSHEPGAGNQPQHF.

The chain has TRBV7-9 and TRBJ2-1; a possible D gene is TRBD2 (5 bases). The CDR3 is made up of 13 amino acids. V shed 3 bases and J shed 6 bases, with 9 bases lying between them. Germline CDR1 and CDR2: SEHNR and FQNEAQ (reference sequence). The CDR3 coding sequence is TGTGCCAGCAGCTTTACAGAGGGCAATGAGCAGTTCTTC. Amino acids: CASSFTEGNEQFF.

CDR3 coding DNA: TGTGCCAGCAGCTTTCCGAGTGCTAGTGGAGATACGCAGTATTTT. Amino acid sequence: CASSFPSASGDTQYF. The chain has TRBV5-4 and TRBJ2-3; D gene unclear. The CDR3 spans 15 residues. From germline, CDR1 is SGHNT and CDR2 YYREEE (reference sequence). Trimming took off 2 bases at V and 5 bases at J, with 15 bases between the two ends.

The rearrangement links TRBV6-1 to TRBJ1-3; no reliable D call. The CDR3 is 14 amino acids. V lost 6 bases and J 0 bases, leaving 9 bases between the germline ends. Germline lookup yields CDR1 MNHNS and CDR2 SASEGT. The CDR3 region is CASRTQNSGNTIYF. The CDR3 region has the DNA TGTGCCAGCAGGACACAAAACTCTGGAAACACCATATATTTT.

The chain employs TRBV19 and TRBJ1-2; 7 nucleotides line up with TRBD1. V lost 7 bases, J lost 2 bases, and 7 bases stayed unmatched. CDR1 is LNHDA, CDR2 SQIVND, per germline (reference sequence). The CDR3 runs 14 residues. The CDR3 reads CASTGQLINYGYTF. The CDR3 DNA sequence: TGTGCCAGTACGGGACAGCTCATCAACTATGGCTACACCTTC.

The CDR3 sequence: CASSLVGSGNTIYF. In DNA, the CDR3 is TGTGCCAGCAGCTTAGTGGGCAGCGGAAACACCATATATTTT. The chain has TRBV7-8 and TRBJ1-3; D is unclear. The CDR3 has 14 amino acids. CDR1 and CDR2 from the germline V gene are SGHVS and FQNEAQ. Trimming removed 1 base at V and 4 bases at J, with 8 bases between.

This clone was seen a single time. V gene TRBV7-9 combines with J gene TRBJ2-7, with 10 bases that match TRBD2. The CDR3 spans 16 residues. V gave up 3 bases and J gave up 2 bases; unmatched junction bases: 7. CDR1 is SEHNR, CDR2 FQNEAQ, per germline (reference sequence). CDR3 bases: TGTGCCAGCAGCTTTCCCCCGACTAGCGGGCCCTACGAGCAGTACTTC. Its protein is CASSFPPTSGPYEQYF.